The entry below gives a single T cell receptor (beta chain) sequence along with its context. The sample is drawn from a study of shared clonotypes between healthy human individuals. Profiling relied on immunoSEQ multiplex PCR, and the TCRdb table lists in-frame clones only, not all of them. The data contain approximately 980,000 clones, roughly 72% of them seen just once; the ten biggest clones take up roughly 1.5%. Germline loops: CDR1 LNHDA, CDR2 SQIVND (reference sequence). The length of the CDR3 is 16 residues. After removal of 7 bases from V and 0 bases from J, the junction contained 6 bases not matched to a gene.

The V and J genes are TRBV19 and TRBJ2-3; 11 nucleotides agree with TRBD2. Sequenced: memory CD4+ T cells sorted from blood. Regarding subset: CD45RA-negative fraction. This clonotype was obtained from a man in his late teens or twenties in good health. CDR3 residues: CASMALAGGSTDTQYF. DNA of the CDR3: TGTGCCAGTATGGCGCTAGCGGGGGGTAGCACAGATACGCAGTATTTT.